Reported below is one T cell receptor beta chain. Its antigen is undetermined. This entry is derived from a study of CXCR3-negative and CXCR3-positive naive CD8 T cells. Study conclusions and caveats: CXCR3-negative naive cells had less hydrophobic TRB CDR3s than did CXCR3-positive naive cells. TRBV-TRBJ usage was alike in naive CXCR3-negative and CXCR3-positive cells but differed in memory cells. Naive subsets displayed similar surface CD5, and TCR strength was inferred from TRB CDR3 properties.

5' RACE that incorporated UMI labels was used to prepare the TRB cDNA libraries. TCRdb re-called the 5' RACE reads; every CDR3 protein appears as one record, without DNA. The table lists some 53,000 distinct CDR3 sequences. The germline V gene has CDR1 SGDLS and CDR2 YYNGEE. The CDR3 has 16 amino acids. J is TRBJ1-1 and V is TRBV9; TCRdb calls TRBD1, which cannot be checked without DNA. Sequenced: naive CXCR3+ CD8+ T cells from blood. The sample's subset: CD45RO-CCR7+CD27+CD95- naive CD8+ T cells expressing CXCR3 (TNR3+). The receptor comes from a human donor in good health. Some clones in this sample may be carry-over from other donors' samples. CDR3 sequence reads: CASSASAFRANTEAFF. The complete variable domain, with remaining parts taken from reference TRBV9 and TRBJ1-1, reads DSGVTQTPKHLITATGQRVTLRCSPRSGDLSVYWYQQSLDQGLQFLIQYYNGEERAKGNILERFSAQQFPDLHSELNLSSLELGDSALYFCASSASAFRANTEAFFGQGTRLTVV.